Listed below are T cell receptor beta chains from one sample, sequenced in a study of T cells after posttransplantation cyclophosphamide. Sequencing used immunoSEQ multiplex PCR; TCRdb keeps in-frame clones, though not all of them. The table has under 8,500 clones, roughly four fifths seen once. The sample was PBMCs, taken around 1,500 days after allogeneic stem cell transplant with posttransplant cyclophosphamide. The receptors stem from a male patient between 25 and 40 years old who received an allogeneic stem cell transplant from a related donor, was CMV-positive, and had acute GVHD only. Some T cells may be the graft donor's. Each CDR3 is given with its conserved first and last residue. A D gene is named only where the DNA matches it firmly. Not every row has a clone size; where given, it reads once, few, many or a size class.

>-|-|TRBJ1-6|TRBV7-2
CASSSEQYSPNGSPLHF
TGTGCCAGCAGCTCAGAACAATATTCCCCAAATGGTTCACCCCTCCACTTT
>-|-|TRBJ2-1|TRBV7-2
CASSLAVAYNEQFF
TGTGCCAGCAGCTTAGCCGTTGCCTACAATGAGCAGTTCTTC
>TRBD1|-|TRBJ1-1|TRBV4-2
CASSQTNRDRGLAEAFF
TGTGCCAGCAGCCAAACCAACCGTGACAGGGGATTAGCTGAAGCTTTCTTT
>-|-|TRBJ1-6|TRBV30
CAWGQYTYNSPLHF
TGTGCCTGGGGACAGTACACCTATAATTCACCCCTCCACTTT
>-|-|TRBJ2-1|TRBV4-3
CASSQDSGNEQFF
TGCGCCAGCAGCCAAGATTCCGGGAATGAGCAGTTCTTC
>-|few|TRBJ2-2|TRBV4-2
CASSQSTTTNTGELFF
TGTGCCAGCAGCCAATCGACGACTACGAACACCGGGGAGCTGTTTTTT
>TRBD1|-|TRBJ1-6|TRBV14
CASRPGTGDRSPLHF
TGTGCCAGCAGACCCGGGACAGGGGATAGGTCACCCCTCCACTTT
>TRBD1|-|TRBJ1-2|TRBV4-2
CASSRQGNYGYTF
TGTGCCAGCAGCCGACAGGGGAACTATGGCTACACCTTC
>-|-|TRBJ2-2|TRBV10-1
CASSESAGSTGELFF
TGCGCCAGCAGTGAGTCAGCCGGGAGCACCGGGGAGCTGTTTTTT
>-|few|TRBJ2-2|TRBV5-6
CASSMGWGPANTGELFF
TGTGCCAGCAGCATGGGATGGGGCCCTGCGAACACCGGGGAGCTGTTTTTT
>-|-|TRBJ1-1|TRBV29-1
CSGRDIQGTEAFF
TGCAGCGGTCGGGACATTCAAGGCACTGAAGCTTTCTTT
>-|-|TRBJ2-1|TRBV7-3
CASSLYQGPYEQFF
TGTGCCAGCAGCTTATACCAGGGTCCCTATGAGCAGTTCTTC
>-|-|TRBJ2-5|TRBV7-9
CASSLGLMETQYF
TGTGCCAGCAGCTTAGGCCTAATGGAGACCCAGTACTTC